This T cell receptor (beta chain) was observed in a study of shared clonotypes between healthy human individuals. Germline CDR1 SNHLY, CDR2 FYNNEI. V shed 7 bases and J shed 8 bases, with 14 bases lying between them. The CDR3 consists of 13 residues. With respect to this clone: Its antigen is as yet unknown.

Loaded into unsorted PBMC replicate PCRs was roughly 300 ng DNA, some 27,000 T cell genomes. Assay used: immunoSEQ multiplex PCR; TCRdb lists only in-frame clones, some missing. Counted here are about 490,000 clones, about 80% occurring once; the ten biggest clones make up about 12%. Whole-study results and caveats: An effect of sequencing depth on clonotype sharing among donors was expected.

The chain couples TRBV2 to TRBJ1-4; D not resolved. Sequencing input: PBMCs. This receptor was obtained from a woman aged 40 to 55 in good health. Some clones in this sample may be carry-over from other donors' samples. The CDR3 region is CASTPDGGEKLFF. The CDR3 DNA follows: TGTGCCAGCACCCCGGACGGTGGGGAAAAACTGTTTTTT.